The 17 T cell receptor beta chains below all came from one sample that was sequenced in a study of radiation and T cells in renal cell carcinoma. The repertoire was sequenced with immunoSEQ multiplex PCR; TCRdb's copy has only in-frame clones and lacks some. The table includes roughly 140,000 clones, about nine tenths detected once. The time point here: blood 2 weeks post-SBRT. Treatment defined: 15 Gy SBRT to primary tumor, nephrectomy 4 weeks later. The sample in question was blood, obtained from a patient whose treatment included radiotherapy and nephrectomy. The source of these receptors is a woman aged 50 to 65 with renal cell carcinoma.

This clone was recorded only once. The chain combines TRBV7-2 with TRBJ2-3, with 8 bases matching TRBD1. CDR1 is SGHTA, CDR2 FQGNSA, per germline. Trimming took 5 bases from V and 5 from J; bases not matched to a gene: 6. This CDR3 region has 14 residues. The CDR3 sequence: CASSHGQGRDTQYF. CDR3 nucleotides: TGTGCCAGCAGCCATGGACAGGGTCGAGATACGCAGTATTTT.

The CDR3 coding sequence is TGTGCCAGCAGCTTAGAAAGAGCGGGCGCCAACGTCCTGACTTTC. It translates to CASSLERAGANVLTF. The V call is TRBV7-2, the J call TRBJ2-6; TRBD2 might be the D (6 bases). Trimming pared 1 base from V and 7 bases from J, leaving 11 bases between. Germline loops: CDR1 SGHTA, CDR2 FQGNSA. The CDR3 loop spans 15 amino acids. The full variable domain, with the rest looked up from reference TRBV7-2 and TRBJ2-6, is GAGVSQSPSNKVTEKGKDVELRCDPISGHTALYWYRQSLGQGLEFLIYFQGNSAPDKSGLPSDRFSAERTGGSVSTLTIQRTQQEDSAVYLCASSLERAGANVLTFGAGSRLTVL.

This clone was seen just once. The same CDR3 can be traced to other DNA sequences in this sample. The gene calls are TRBV19 and TRBJ1-5; no clear D. V lost 6 bases, J lost 4 bases, and 7 bases lay in between. The CDR3 is 12 residues long. The germline V gene encodes CDR1 LNHDA and CDR2 SQIVND (reference sequence). In DNA form, the CDR3 reads TGTGCCAGTAGCGGTTCAAATCAGCCCCAGCATTTT. Protein sequence: CASSGSNQPQHF.

The genes are TRBV5-6 and TRBJ1-2; D gene ambiguous. This CDR3 is 17 amino acids long. Trimming shortened V by 4 bases and J by 6 bases, and 25 bases separated the two germline ends. CDR1 and CDR2 (germline): SGHDT, YYEEEE. DNA of the CDR3: TGTGCCAGCAGCCTCCCTGACGGGATTGCAACGATGAATGGCTACACCTTC. Protein product: CASSLPDGIATMNGYTF.

The chain recombines TRBV9 with TRBJ1-2; 9 nucleotides agree with TRBD1. Germline CDR1 reads SGDLS; CDR2 reads YYNGEE. Germline trimming cut 3 bases from V and 8 bases from J; bases unmatched to any gene: 23. CDR3 length equals 19 residues. CDR3 sequence: CASSGRLSTGGRYANGYTF. The CDR3 DNA sequence: TGTGCCAGCAGCGGACGGCTATCGACAGGGGGAAGGTACGCGAACGGCTACACCTTC.

V usage is TRBV6-1 and J usage is TRBJ1-2, with D perhaps TRBD1 (6 bases). CDR3 size: 13 residues. The germline CDR1 and CDR2 sequences are MNHNS and SASEGT. V gave up 4 bases and J gave up 4 bases, with 10 bases separating them. The CDR3 nucleotides read TGTGCCAGCAGTGCCACAGGGCTCTATGGCTACACCTTC. It yields the protein CASSATGLYGYTF.

The rearrangement links TRBV7-3 to TRBJ2-6; D remains unclear. The CDR3 covers 17 residues. Per germline, CDR1 SGHTA and CDR2 FQGTGA. Trimming removed 2 bases at V and 0 bases at J, with 11 bases between. In DNA, the CDR3 is TGTGCCAGCAGCTTACTGGGCGGAAGCTCTGGGGCCAACGTCCTGACTTTC. Translated, it gives CASSLLGGSSGANVLTF.

The chain employs TRBV7-9 and TRBJ1-6; 8 positions match TRBD1. Germline CDR1 is SEHNR and CDR2 is FQNEAQ (reference sequence). J lost 7 bases, V lost 2 bases, and 4 bases had no gene match. This CDR3 region has 15 residues. CDR3: CASSLWGQENSPLHF. The CDR3, as DNA: TGTGCCAGCAGCTTATGGGGACAGGAAAATTCACCCCTCCACTTT.

This clone showed up many times. The V call is TRBV7-2, the J call TRBJ1-1; D is ambiguous. CDR3 size: 13 residues. The V end lost 6 bases, the J end lost 6 bases, and 14 bases lay between the germline ends. Germline V gives CDR1 SGHTA, CDR2 FQGNSA. The CDR3 reads CASRSRVVAEAFF. DNA of the CDR3: TGTGCCAGCAGATCGCGGGTGGTCGCTGAAGCTTTCTTT.

The chain joins TRBV5-8 to TRBJ1-6; 7 nucleotides line up with TRBD1. CDR1 is SGHTS, CDR2 YDEGEE, per germline. This CDR3 region has 15 residues. Losses at the gene ends were 4 bases for V and 5 bases for J; bases not matched to a gene: 6. The CDR3 DNA follows: TGTGCCAGCAGCCTCCGACAGGGTCATAATTCACCCCTCCACTTT. Amino acids: CASSLRQGHNSPLHF.

The chain joins TRBV9 to TRBJ2-5; 7 bases align to TRBD1. The CDR3 has 13 amino acids. From germline, CDR1 is SGDLS and CDR2 YYNGEE. With V trimmed by 4 bases and J by 5 bases, 5 bases remained unmatched. This chain's CDR3 is CASSNRGRETQYF. The CDR3 coding sequence is TGTGCCAGCAGCAACAGGGGACGGGAGACCCAGTACTTC.

The chain is built from TRBV6-5 and TRBJ2-2; 9 positions agree with TRBD1. Germline V gene sequence: CDR1 MNHEY, CDR2 SVGAGI. V was clipped by 8 bases and J by 8 bases; unmatched bases: 6. CDR3 length: 13 residues. The CDR3 DNA reads as TGTGCCAGCGGGACAGGGCCGGGTGGGGAGCTGTTTTTT. This gives the protein CASGTGPGGELFF.

The rearrangement joins TRBV29-1 to TRBJ2-3; D unclear. The CDR3 has 13 amino acids. Germline V CDR1 and CDR2: SQVTM, ANQGSEA. Trimming cost V 1 base and J 4 bases, with 9 bases left between them. The CDR3 nucleotides are TGCAGCGTTGAAGGGGTAGCTCCAGATACGCAGTATTTT. It is translated as CSVEGVAPDTQYF.

This chain uses TRBV9 with TRBJ1-1, with D unresolved. CDR3 size: 13 residues. Germline CDR1 SGDLS, CDR2 YYNGEE. Trimming cost V 3 bases and J 0 bases, with 6 bases left between them. The CDR3 DNA is TGTGCCAGCAGCGGTCAGATGAACACTGAAGCTTTCTTT. Translated, it gives CASSGQMNTEAFF.

The chain uses TRBV7-2 and TRBJ1-6, with D maybe TRBD1 (5 bases). V was pared by 5 bases and J by 6 bases, with 17 bases between. The germline CDR1 and CDR2 sequences are SGHTA and FQGNSA. This CDR3 spans 16 amino acids. The DNA of the CDR3 is TGTGCCAGCAGCCCCAATGGCGGGACGGTTAATTCACCCCTCCACTTT. Translation: CASSPNGGTVNSPLHF. The variable domain in full, completed from reference TRBV7-2 and TRBJ1-6, reads GAGVSQSPSNKVTEKGKDVELRCDPISGHTALYWYRQSLGQGLEFLIYFQGNSAPDKSGLPSDRFSAERTGGSVSTLTIQRTQQEDSAVYLCASSPNGGTVNSPLHFGNGTRLTVT.

The rearrangement links TRBV7-2 to TRBJ2-3, with 9 nucleotides matching TRBD2. CDR1 is SGHTA and CDR2 is FQGNSA in the germline V gene. V shed 4 bases, J shed 5 bases, and the junction held 10 bases outside the gene matches. The CDR3 has 16 residues. In DNA, the CDR3 is TGTGCCAGCAGCTACCCTAGCGGGGCTTCTGGAGATACGCAGTATTTT. It is translated as CASSYPSGASGDTQYF.

The chain is built from TRBV19 and TRBJ2-5, with 8 positions matching TRBD2. CDR3 length: 13 amino acids. Germline CDR1 reads LNHDA; CDR2 reads SQIVND (reference sequence). The junction had 3 bases not matched to a gene; V was cut back by 5 bases and J by 4 bases. The CDR3 coding sequence is TGTGCCAGTAGTTCCGGGAGGGGAGAGACCCAGTACTTC. Protein: CASSSGRGETQYF.